This record looks at one T cell receptor beta chain sequence and its context. Its target is not known. This entry comes from a study of graft-versus-host responses after intestinal transplantation. TCRdb keeps only in-frame clones here, not all; method: immunoSEQ multiplex PCR. The table has 90,000 to 150,000 clones, about 95% seen once. The germline V gene has CDR1 MNHEY and CDR2 SMNVEV (reference sequence). The CDR3 totals 14 residues. Trimming took 5 bases from V and 3 from J; bases not matched to a gene: 3. The starting material was unstimulated CD8+ T cells sorted from spleen or lymph node cells, obtained before intestinal transplant. The source of this sequence is a human donor who received an intestinal transplant. J is TRBJ2-1 and V is TRBV27, with 8 positions matching TRBD2. Here the CDR3 DNA reads TGTGCCAGCAGTGGGCTAGCGGGCTACAATGAGCAGTTCTTC. As protein: CASSGLAGYNEQFF.